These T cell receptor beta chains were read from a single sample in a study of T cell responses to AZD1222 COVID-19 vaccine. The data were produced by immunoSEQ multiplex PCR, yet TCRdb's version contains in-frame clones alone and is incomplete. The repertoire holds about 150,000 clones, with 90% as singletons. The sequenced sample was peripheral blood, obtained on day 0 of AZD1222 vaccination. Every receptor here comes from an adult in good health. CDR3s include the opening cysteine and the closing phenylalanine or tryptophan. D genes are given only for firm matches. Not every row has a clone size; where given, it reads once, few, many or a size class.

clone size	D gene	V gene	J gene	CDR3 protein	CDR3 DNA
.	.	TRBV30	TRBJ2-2	CAWSVGPPGSGELFF	TGTGCCTGGAGTGTAGGCCCACCGGGGTCCGGGGAGCTGTTTTTT
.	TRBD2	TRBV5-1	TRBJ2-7	CASSHGLAGGASYEQYF	TGCGCCAGCAGCCATGGACTAGCGGGAGGGGCTTCCTACGAGCAGTACTTC
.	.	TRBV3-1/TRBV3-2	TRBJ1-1	CASTEEAAFMNTEAFF	TGTGCCAGCACCGAAGAGGCAGCATTCATGAACACTGAAGCTTTCTTT
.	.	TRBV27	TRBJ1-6	CASREDSQGFSPLHF	TGTGCCAGCAGGGAAGACTCTCAAGGTTTTTCACCCCTCCACTTT
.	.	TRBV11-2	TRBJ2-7	CASSSRFVEGEQYF	TGTGCCAGCAGCTCCCGGTTCGTTGAAGGCGAGCAGTACTTC
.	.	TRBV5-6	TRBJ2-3	CASSPFSNPGDTQYF	TGTGCCAGCAGCCCCTTCTCGAATCCCGGAGATACGCAGTATTTT
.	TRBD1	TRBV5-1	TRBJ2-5	CASSPGQGGETQYF	TGCGCCAGCAGCCCGGGACAGGGAGGGGAGACCCAGTACTTC
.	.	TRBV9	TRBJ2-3	CASSVPRTKGPDTQYF	TGTGCCAGCAGCGTACCCCGGACCAAGGGCCCAGATACGCAGTATTTT
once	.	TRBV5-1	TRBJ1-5	CASSLTGPSNQPQHF	TGCGCCAGCAGCCTAACGGGGCCGAGCAATCAGCCCCAGCATTTT
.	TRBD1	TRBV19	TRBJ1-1	CASSSRIRDRGTGTEAFF	TGTGCCAGTAGTAGCCGAATACGGGACAGGGGGACGGGGACTGAAGCTTTCTTT
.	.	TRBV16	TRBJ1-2	CASSQLESNYGYTF	TGTGCCAGCAGCCAACTGGAGTCCAACTATGGCTACACCTTC
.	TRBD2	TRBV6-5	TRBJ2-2	CASSYPGGHAGELFF	TGTGCCAGCAGTTACCCGGGGGGGCACGCCGGGGAGCTGTTTTTT
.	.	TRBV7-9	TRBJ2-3	CASSLEADTQYF	TGTGCCAGCAGCTTAGAGGCAGATACGCAGTATTTT
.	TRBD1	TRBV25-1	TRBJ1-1	CASSVRDRGEAFF	TGTGCCAGCAGTGTCCGGGACAGGGGGGAAGCTTTCTTT
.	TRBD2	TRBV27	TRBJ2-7	CASTKVRGDYEQYF	TGTGCCAGCACCAAAGTCCGGGGGGACTACGAGCAGTACTTC
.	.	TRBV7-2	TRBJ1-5	CASSLTHYSNQPQHF	TGTGCCAGCAGCTTAACGCACTATAGCAATCAGCCCCAGCATTTT
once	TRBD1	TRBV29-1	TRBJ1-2	CSVVGGRGYGYTF	TGCAGCGTTGTTGGGGGCAGGGGGTATGGCTACACCTTC
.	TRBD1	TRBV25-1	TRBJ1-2	CASSEFRGQEGEGYTF	TGTGCCAGCAGTGAATTCAGAGGACAGGAGGGTGAGGGCTACACCTTC
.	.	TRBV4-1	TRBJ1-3	CASSQYGLAGNTIYF	TGCGCCAGCAGCCAGTATGGTTTAGCTGGAAACACCATATATTTT
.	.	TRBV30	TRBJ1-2	CAWTRRGSVNYGYTF	TGTGCCTGGACCCGGCGAGGCAGTGTTAACTATGGCTACACCTTC
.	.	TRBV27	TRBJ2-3	CASSLGAPGDTQYF	TGTGCCAGCAGTTTAGGTGCCCCGGGTGATACGCAGTATTTT
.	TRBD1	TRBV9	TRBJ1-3	CASSVDQGQGILNTIYF	TGTGCCAGCAGCGTCGATCAAGGACAGGGGATTTTAAACACCATATATTTT
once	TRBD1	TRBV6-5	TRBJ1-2	CASSPRGQGARGYTF	TGTGCCAGCAGCCCAAGGGGGCAGGGGGCCAGAGGCTACACCTTC
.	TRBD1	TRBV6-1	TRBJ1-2	CASSSGTGNHGYTF	TGTGCCAGCAGCTCCGGGACAGGGAACCATGGCTACACCTTC
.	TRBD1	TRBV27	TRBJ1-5	CASKQGAGSNQPQHF	TGTGCCAGCAAGCAGGGGGCAGGTAGCAATCAGCCCCAGCATTTT